Given below is one T cell receptor (beta chain) in context. This sample is drawn from a study of T cell changes during pregnancy in multiple sclerosis. The repertoire was sequenced with immunoSEQ multiplex PCR; TCRdb's copy has only in-frame clones and lacks some. The table lists 60,000 or so clones, more than 75% of them singletons, with approximately 5% in the top ten. Input material: peripheral blood from another person, used as feeder cells. The clonotype originates from a human donor whose cells served as feeder cells for cultures in a pregnancy study.

The CDR3, as DNA: TGCGCCAGCAGTATCCTGACAGGGGTAGGAGAGACCCAGTACTTC. Protein sequence: CASSILTGVGETQYF. The chain couples TRBV5-1 to TRBJ2-5; TRBD1 matches 8 bases. This CDR3 has 15 amino acids. V shed 5 bases and J 4 bases; nucleotides not matched to a gene: 10. Germline-derived CDR1 and CDR2 are SGHRS and YFSETQ.